This is a list of T cell receptor beta chains from one sample in a study of OX40 agonist ivuxolimab in advanced cancers. Profiling relied on immunoSEQ multiplex PCR, and the TCRdb table lists in-frame clones only, not all of them. Altogether about 62,000 clones are present, 92% being singletons, with the ten largest covering roughly 0.56%. Material: CD4+ or CD8+ T cells sorted from blood, obtained in a trial of the OX40 agonist ivuxolimab. All receptors come from an adult with an advanced solid tumor such as melanoma, head and neck, liver or kidney cancer. The CDR3 runs from the conserved cysteine through the conserved F or W. A D gene is named only where the DNA matches it firmly. Expanded clones are given a class, and other clones once, few, many or no size at all.

J gene | D gene | clone size | V gene | CDR3 DNA | CDR3 protein
TRBJ2-5 | TRBD2 | NA | TRBV7-2 | TGTGCCAGCAGCCCCCTGGGACTAGCGGGGGGAGAGACCCAGTACTTC | CASSPLGLAGGETQYF
TRBJ2-3 | TRBD2 | NA | TRBV30 | TGTGCCTGGAACCTAGCGGGGGGGCGCAAGCAGTATTTT | CAWNLAGGRKQYF
TRBJ2-5 | NA | NA | TRBV5-6 | TGTGCCAGCAGCTTAAACACCCAAGAGACCCAGTACTTC | CASSLNTQETQYF
TRBJ2-2 | NA | NA | TRBV5-6 | TGTGCCAGCAACCAGGGTCCCGGGGAGCTGTTTTTT | CASNQGPGELFF
TRBJ2-3 | NA | NA | TRBV6-6 | TGTGCCAGCAGTCTAATTGTTGGAGCCACAGATACGCAGTATTTT | CASSLIVGATDTQYF
TRBJ2-5 | NA | few | TRBV9 | TGTGCCAGCAGCGGGTACGGACAGATACAAGAGACCCAGTACTTC | CASSGYGQIQETQYF
TRBJ2-3 | NA | NA | TRBV7-3 | TGTGCCAGCAGCCCCCATGAGGGAGACATATATACGCAGTATTTT | CASSPHEGDIYTQYF
TRBJ2-2 | NA | once | TRBV9 | TGTGCCAGCAGCGTAGATCAGCGGCAGAACACCGGGGAGCTGTTTTTT | CASSVDQRQNTGELFF
TRBJ2-3 | NA | NA | TRBV30 | TGTGCCTGGAGTGTCAAGGCTGGGCTAGATACGCAGTATTTT | CAWSVKAGLDTQYF
TRBJ2-3 | NA | NA | TRBV11-2 | TGTGCCAGCAGCTTAGGTGATACGCAGTATTTT | CASSLGDTQYF
TRBJ2-2 | NA | once | TRBV7-9 | TGTGCCAGCAGATCCCCCCAGGGGAACACCGGGGAGCTGTTTTTT | CASRSPQGNTGELFF
TRBJ2-2 | NA | NA | TRBV6-7 | TGTGCCAGCAGAATCCCCGGTGCGAACACCGGGGAGCTGTTTTTT | CASRIPGANTGELFF
TRBJ2-3 | NA | NA | TRBV19 | TGTGCCAGTAGTACAGGGGCCACAGATACGCAGTATTTT | CASSTGATDTQYF
TRBJ1-5 | TRBD1 | NA | TRBV6-1 | TGTGCCAGCTCTCGACAGGGCAACAATCAGCCCCAGCATTTT | CASSRQGNNQPQHF
TRBJ1-1 | NA | NA | TRBV6-1 | TGTGCCAGCAGCCTTCAGGCGACACCAAACACTGAAGCTTTCTTT | CASSLQATPNTEAFF
TRBJ2-3 | NA | NA | TRBV29-1 | TGCAGCACCGGAGATTCATGGGGAGTGGGCACAGATACGCAGTATTTT | CSTGDSWGVGTDTQYF
TRBJ1-1 | NA | NA | TRBV6-1 | TGTGCCAGCGAGATCCGGGGAAGAGACACTGAAGCTTTCTTT | CASEIRGRDTEAFF
TRBJ1-1 | NA | NA | TRBV7-9 | TGTGCCAGCAGCTTAGAAGGACAACTGAACACTGAAGCTTTCTTT | CASSLEGQLNTEAFF
TRBJ2-3 | NA | NA | TRBV7-2 | TGTGCCAGCAGCGTTAGCCGGGGTTCAGATACGCAGTATTTT | CASSVSRGSDTQYF